This T cell receptor (beta chain) is from a study of cytomegalovirus exposure and HLA in healthy donors. For the study at large: About 79% of a few hundred genotyped donors fell in the Caucasian-associated ancestry cluster.

A single count supports this clone. V was cut by 8 bases and J by 1 base, with 8 bases left in between. The CDR3 loop spans 12 amino acids. Looked up from germline, CDR1 is MNHNS and CDR2 is SASEGT. PCR primers comprised 60 Vbeta and 13 Jbeta primers. Per the authors' pipeline: An analysis that came later counted 70 million to 100 million unique TCR beta chains, roughly 11 million shared. Assay used: immunoSEQ multiplex PCR; TCRdb lists only in-frame clones, some missing. V, J and clone size derive from that table, while D and trimming were established from the DNA sequence. The sample carries about 110,000 clones, about 70% recorded once.

J is TRBJ1-1 and V is TRBV6-1; unclear D gene. The specimen was PBMCs. The sequence was collected from a female donor in good health and CMV-seronegative. CDR3 nucleotides: TGTGCCAGCGAGATTAGGAACACTGAAGCTTTCTTT. Translated: CASEIRNTEAFF.